Listed here are 21 T cell receptor beta chains from one sample, sequenced in a study of cytomegalovirus exposure and HLA in healthy donors. Clones were sequenced by immunoSEQ multiplex PCR, and TCRdb holds only the in-frame ones, with some missing. The sample has under 200,000 clones; 75% to 90% are singletons. Material: PBMCs. These receptors all stem from a man aged 18 to 29 in good health and CMV-seropositive.

The CDR3 DNA follows: TGCGCCAGCAGCCAAGAAGGGGTCACGGGTGAGCAGTTCTTC. This translates into CASSQEGVTGEQFF. The J gene is TRBJ2-1, the V gene TRBV4-1, with D maybe TRBD1 (5 bases). Deletions cut 0 bases from V and 9 bases from J, with 12 bases between. The CDR3 contains 14 residues. Germline CDR1 and CDR2: MGHRA and YSYEKL.

This chain joins TRBV5-4 and TRBJ2-3; 10 nucleotides match TRBD2. Germline V lookup: CDR1 SGHNT, CDR2 YYREEE (reference sequence). Germline trimming cut 0 bases from V and 0 bases from J; bases unmatched to any gene: 13. The CDR3 totals 20 residues. Written as DNA, the CDR3 is TGTGCCAGCAGCTTGGTTGGCCGGAGCGGGAGGGCCTCAAGCACAGATACGCAGTATTTT. Its protein product is CASSLVGRSGRASSTDTQYF.

The V gene is TRBV4-3, the J gene TRBJ1-2, with D possibly matching TRBD1 (6 bases). V dropped 0 bases and J dropped 8 bases, with 22 bases sitting between them. Per germline, CDR1 LGHNA and CDR2 YSLEER. The CDR3 has 17 residues. The DNA of the CDR3 is TGCGCCAGCAGCCAAGACCGCACTGGGAACAGGGTTGGGGGCTACACCTTC. This sequence encodes CASSQDRTGNRVGGYTF.

The genes are TRBV27 and TRBJ2-3, with TRBD2 as a possible D gene (5 bases). Germline assignment: CDR1 MNHEY and CDR2 SMNVEV (reference sequence). Trimming pared 11 bases from V and 5 bases from J, leaving 11 bases between. The CDR3 runs to 11 residues. The CDR3 region has the DNA TGTGCCGCCGGCGAGGGAGATACGCAGTATTTT. Protein product: CAAGEGDTQYF.

This clone was detected once. This chain joins TRBV4-1 and TRBJ2-1, with D tentatively TRBD1 (5 bases). The germline V gene encodes CDR1 MGHRA and CDR2 YSYEKL. Trimming removed 4 bases from V and 5 bases from J, with 6 bases in between. The CDR3 covers 12 residues. The CDR3 reads CASSLGDNEQFF. The CDR3 DNA reads as TGCGCCAGCAGCCTAGGGGACAATGAGCAGTTCTTC.

This clone was picked up one time. This chain uses TRBV5-6 with TRBJ1-1; D not certain. This CDR3 is 13 amino acids long. CDR1 and CDR2 from the germline V gene are SGHDT and YYEEEE. Trimming stripped 0 bases from V and 7 bases from J, with 10 bases between. The CDR3 reads CASSLGRSLEAFF. In nucleotides, the CDR3 is TGTGCCAGCAGCTTGGGTCGGAGTCTTGAAGCTTTCTTT.

The chain uses TRBV11-1 and TRBJ2-3; a possible D gene is TRBD2 (6 bases). The CDR3 is 15 amino acids. V lost 2 bases to trimming and J lost 1 base, with 10 bases between them. Germline V lookup: CDR1 SGHAT, CDR2 FQDESV (reference sequence). The CDR3 region is CASSLTASGTDTQYF. Here the CDR3 DNA reads TGTGCCAGCAGCTTAACGGCTAGCGGCACAGATACGCAGTATTTT.

V and J are TRBV7-2 and TRBJ2-2; D not resolved. CDR3 length: 14 residues. Germline values: CDR1 SGHTA, CDR2 FQGNSA. V dropped 1 base and J dropped 4 bases, with 7 bases sitting between them. The DNA of the CDR3 is TGTGCCAGCAGCTTAGACTCTAGCACCGGGGAGCTGTTTTTT. This codes for CASSLDSSTGELFF.

V usage is TRBV25-1 and J usage is TRBJ1-4; 7 nucleotides match TRBD1. This CDR3 region has 14 residues. CDR1 and CDR2 from the germline V gene are MGHDK and SYGVNS. Trimming at V came to 4 bases and at J to 5 bases, leaving 4 bases not matched to a gene. CDR3 sequence: CASSAQGVNEKLFF. The DNA of the CDR3 is TGTGCCAGCAGTGCGCAGGGGGTGAATGAAAAACTGTTTTTT.

The chain recombines TRBV29-1 with TRBJ1-1; D is possibly TRBD1 (5 bases). CDR3 length: 15 amino acids. CDR1 is SQVTM, CDR2 ANQGSEA, per germline. Trimming pared 4 bases from V and 1 base from J, leaving 16 bases between. CDR3 protein: CSVGFGTGGNTEAFF. The CDR3 bases are TGCAGCGTTGGATTCGGGACGGGGGGGAACACTGAAGCTTTCTTT. Using reference TRBV29-1 and TRBJ1-1 for the parts outside the CDR3, the full variable domain is SAVISQKPSRDICQRGTSLTIQCQVDSQVTMMFWYRQQPGQSLTLIATANQGSEATYESGFVIDKFPISRPNLTFSTLTVSNMSPEDSSIYLCSVGFGTGGNTEAFFGQGTRLTVV.

The chain joins TRBV5-3 to TRBJ2-1, with a possible D match to TRBD2 (5 bases). TRBV5-3 is an ORF; its function is uncertain. The CDR3 runs to 15 residues. Trimming stripped 2 bases from V and 5 bases from J, with 14 bases between. The CDR3 is CARSLAVPADNEQFF. Written as DNA, the CDR3 is TGTGCCAGAAGCTTAGCGGTCCCGGCGGACAATGAGCAGTTCTTC.

The chain joins TRBV15 to TRBJ1-5, with 7 bases matching TRBD1. The V and J ends lost 5 bases and 2 bases, in that order; junction bases with no gene match: 3. CDR1 and CDR2 (germline): LNHNV, YYDKDF (reference sequence). The CDR3 totals 14 residues. CDR3 region: CATSAGTGNQPQHF. The CDR3, as DNA: TGTGCCACCAGCGCGGGGACAGGCAATCAGCCCCAGCATTTT.

The V call is TRBV19, the J call TRBJ1-3, with TRBD1 identical over 8 bases. The CDR3 totals 15 residues. The V gene end was trimmed by 7 bases and the J gene end by 3 bases; junction bases not matched to a gene: 8. The germline CDR1 and CDR2 sequences are LNHDA and SQIVND (reference sequence). CDR3 bases: TGTGCCAGTAAACGGACAGGGAGGGATGGAAACACCATATATTTT. Protein sequence: CASKRTGRDGNTIYF.

V is TRBV19 and J is TRBJ2-5; D is undetermined. The CDR3 is 12 residues long. The germline V and J ends were trimmed by 5 bases and 0 bases, with 4 bases remaining between them. Germline CDR1 and CDR2: LNHDA and SQIVND (reference sequence). CDR3 protein: CASSPNQETQYF. CDR3 nucleotide sequence: TGTGCCAGTAGTCCCAACCAAGAGACCCAGTACTTC. The whole variable domain, remainder taken from reference TRBV19 and TRBJ2-5, is DGGITQSPKYLFRKEGQNVTLSCEQNLNHDAMYWYRQDPGQGLRLIYYSQIVNDFQKGDIAEGYSVSREKKESFPLTVTSAQKNPTAFYLCASSPNQETQYFGPGTRLLVL.

The V and J genes are TRBV27 and TRBJ1-1, with D possibly matching TRBD1 (5 bases). Trimming removed 2 bases at V and 6 bases at J, with 19 bases between. This CDR3 is 16 amino acids long. The germline CDR1 and CDR2 sequences are MNHEY and SMNVEV (reference sequence). CDR3 DNA sequence: TGTGCCAGCAGTTTACAGGGCAGGTGGGATTTCGCTGAAGCTTTCTTT. This sequence encodes CASSLQGRWDFAEAFF.

V usage is TRBV15 and J usage is TRBJ2-7; D is unclear. The germline V gene encodes CDR1 LNHNV and CDR2 YYDKDF (reference sequence). With 0 bases removed from V and 4 bases from J, the gap between germline ends came to 7 bases. The CDR3 runs 13 residues. CDR3 residues: CATSREARYEQYF. CDR3 bases: TGTGCCACCAGCAGAGAGGCCCGTTACGAGCAGTACTTC.

The chain combines TRBV28 with TRBJ2-5, with TRBD2 matching 7 bases. This CDR3 region has 15 residues. Trimming took 5 bases from V and 2 from J; bases not matched to a gene: 8. CDR1 is MDHEN, CDR2 SYDVKM, per germline. CDR3 amino acids: CASSGSGNGQETQYF. In DNA, the CDR3 is TGTGCCAGCAGTGGGAGCGGGAACGGACAAGAGACCCAGTACTTC.

The chain uses TRBV7-6 and TRBJ2-7; 7 bases line up with TRBD2. Losses at the gene ends were 5 bases for V and 0 bases for J; bases not matched to a gene: 7. This CDR3 spans 15 amino acids. Per the germline V gene, CDR1 is SGHVS and CDR2 is FNYEAQ. This CDR3 reads CASSERDYSSYEQYF. The CDR3 DNA is TGTGCCAGCAGCGAAAGGGACTATAGCTCCTACGAGCAGTACTTC.

The rearrangement joins TRBV19 to TRBJ1-3; D ambiguous. This CDR3 has 14 amino acids. CDR1 and CDR2 (germline): LNHDA, SQIVND (reference sequence). V lost 3 bases and J 8 bases, leaving 14 bases between the germline ends. CDR3 in DNA: TGTGCCAGTAGTATTGGACTTTTGGGAGACACCATATATTTT. Translating it yields CASSIGLLGDTIYF. Complete variable domain (other parts from reference TRBV19 and TRBJ1-3): DGGITQSPKYLFRKEGQNVTLSCEQNLNHDAMYWYRQDPGQGLRLIYYSQIVNDFQKGDIAEGYSVSREKKESFPLTVTSAQKNPTAFYLCASSIGLLGDTIYFGEGSWLTVV.

The CDR3 loop is CASSSLSTRAYEQYF. The CDR3 DNA sequence: TGTGCCAGCAGCTCCTTATCGACTAGGGCCTACGAGCAGTACTTC. This chain joins TRBV14 and TRBJ2-7; possible D gene TRBD2, 6 bases. The CDR3 spans 15 residues. The germline CDR1 and CDR2 sequences are SGHDN and FVKESK. The V gene lost 5 bases and the J gene lost 2 bases, with 16 bases spanning the gap.

The chain recombines TRBV7-2 with TRBJ2-7; D uncertain. CDR1 SGHTA and CDR2 FQGNSA come from the germline V gene. The CDR3 spans 11 residues. V gave up 4 bases and J gave up 3 bases, with 4 bases separating them. CDR3 sequence: CASSSHYEQYF. In nucleotides, the CDR3 is TGTGCCAGCAGCTCCCACTACGAGCAGTACTTC.